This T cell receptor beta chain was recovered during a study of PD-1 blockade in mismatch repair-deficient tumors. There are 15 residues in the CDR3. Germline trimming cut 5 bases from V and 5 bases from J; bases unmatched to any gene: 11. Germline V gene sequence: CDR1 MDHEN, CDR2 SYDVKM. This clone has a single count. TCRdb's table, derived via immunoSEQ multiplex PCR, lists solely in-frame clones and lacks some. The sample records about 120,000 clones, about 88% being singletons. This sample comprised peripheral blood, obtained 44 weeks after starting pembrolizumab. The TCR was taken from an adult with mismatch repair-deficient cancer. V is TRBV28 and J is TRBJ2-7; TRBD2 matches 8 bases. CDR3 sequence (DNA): TGTGCCAGCAGTCCCCCCGGGACTAGTGCCCACGAGCAGTACTTC. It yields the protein CASSPPGTSAHEQYF.